Presented here are 5 T cell receptor beta chains from one specimen sequenced in a study of blood T cell repertoires in COVID-19. The table came from immunoSEQ multiplex PCR; TCRdb's copy has only in-frame clones and leaves some out. The data show 70,000 or so clones, under 90% seen once. Sequenced input: peripheral blood. These receptor sequences come from a man in his 70s with active or convalescent COVID-19.

The chain has TRBV6-5 and TRBJ2-7; a possible D gene is TRBD2 (5 bases). There are 15 residues in the CDR3. The V and J ends lost 4 bases and 1 base respectively, with 14 bases between them. Looked up from germline, CDR1 is MNHEY and CDR2 is SVGAGI. The CDR3 loop is CASSSPGKGSYEQYF. In nucleotides, the CDR3 is TGTGCCAGCAGTTCCCCCGGGAAAGGGTCCTACGAGCAGTACTTC.

J is TRBJ2-1 and V is TRBV9, with D maybe TRBD2 (6 bases). The CDR3 runs 18 residues. The V and J ends lost 4 bases and 2 bases respectively, with 22 bases between them. Per germline, CDR1 SGDLS and CDR2 YYNGEE. The CDR3 here is CASSRILGGPSTYNEQFF. The DNA of the CDR3 is TGTGCCAGCAGCCGGATCTTGGGAGGTCCTAGCACCTACAATGAGCAGTTCTTC.

V gene TRBV28 combines with J gene TRBJ2-5; TRBD1 agrees at 7 bases. With V trimmed by 7 bases and J by 4 bases, 12 bases remained unmatched. The length of the CDR3 is 15 residues. Germline V gene lookup returns CDR1 MDHEN and CDR2 SYDVKM. The CDR3 loop reads CASTGGGTGAETQYF. CDR3 in DNA: TGTGCCAGCACTGGTGGGGGCACAGGGGCAGAGACCCAGTACTTC. Full variable domain (outside the CDR3, taken from reference TRBV28 and TRBJ2-5): DVKVTQSSRYLVKRTGEKVFLECVQDMDHENMFWYRQDPGLGLRLIYFSYDVKMKEKGDIPEGYSVSREKKERFSLILESASTNQTSMYLCASTGGGTGAETQYFGPGTRLLVL.

A remark on this clone: In the same sample, other DNA sequences code for this CDR3. V usage is TRBV7-9 and J usage is TRBJ1-1, with D possibly being TRBD1 (6 bases). V shed 5 bases and J shed 0 bases, with 10 bases lying between them. The germline V gene has CDR1 SEHNR and CDR2 FQNEAQ (reference sequence). This CDR3 has 14 residues. The CDR3 DNA reads TGTGCCAGCAGCCGCGGACAGCTGAACACTGAAGCTTTCTTT. It encodes CASSRGQLNTEAFF.

The chain couples TRBV30 to TRBJ1-2; maybe TRBD1 (6 bases). The germline V gene encodes CDR1 GTSNPN and CDR2 SVGIG (reference sequence). V lost 0 bases and J lost 5, with 10 bases in between. The CDR3 length is 13 residues. DNA for the CDR3: TGTGCCTGGAGTGTAGCAGGGGCTTATGGCTACACCTTC. Amino acids: CAWSVAGAYGYTF.